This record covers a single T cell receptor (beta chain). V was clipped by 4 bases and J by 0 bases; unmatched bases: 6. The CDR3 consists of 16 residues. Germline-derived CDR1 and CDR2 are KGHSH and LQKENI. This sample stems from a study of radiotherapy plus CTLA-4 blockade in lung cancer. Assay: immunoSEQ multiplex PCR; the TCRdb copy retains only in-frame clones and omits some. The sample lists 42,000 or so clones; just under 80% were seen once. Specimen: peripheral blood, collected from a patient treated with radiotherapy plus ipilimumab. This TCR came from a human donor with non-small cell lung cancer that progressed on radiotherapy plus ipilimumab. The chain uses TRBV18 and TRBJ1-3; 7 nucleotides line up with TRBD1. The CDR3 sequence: CASSQQGGRSGNTIYF. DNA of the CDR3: TGTGCCAGCTCACAACAAGGGGGCCGCTCTGGAAACACCATATATTTT.